Listed below are T cell receptor beta chains from one sample, sequenced in a study of blood T cell repertoires in COVID-19. The repertoire was sequenced with immunoSEQ multiplex PCR; TCRdb's copy has only in-frame clones and lacks some. The sample shows some 26,000 clones, more than 70% of them seen only once. The sequencing input was peripheral blood. The receptors stem from a human donor in a cohort sampled during active COVID-19. Both conserved end residues are part of each CDR3. D genes are given only for firm matches. Clone size, where shown, is once, few, many, or a class for clones that have expanded.

CDR3aa: CASSMAGRSGANVLTF; CDR3nt: TGTGCCAGTAGTATGGCAGGCCGGTCTGGGGCCAACGTCCTGACTTTC; j_gene: TRBJ2-6; d_gene: -; abundance: -; v_gene: TRBV19
CDR3aa: CASSSQGNEQFF; CDR3nt: TGTGCCAGCAGTTCTCAGGGCAATGAGCAGTTCTTC; j_gene: TRBJ2-1; d_gene: -; abundance: -; v_gene: TRBV6-6
CDR3aa: CASSPTRGGGNTIYF; CDR3nt: TGTGCCAGCAGCCCTACTCGGGGTGGTGGAAACACCATATATTTT; j_gene: TRBJ1-3; d_gene: -; abundance: -; v_gene: TRBV7-2
CDR3aa: CASSYSRASGGTYEQYF; CDR3nt: TGTGCCAGCAGTTACTCGAGAGCTAGCGGGGGAACCTACGAGCAGTACTTC; j_gene: TRBJ2-7; d_gene: TRBD2; abundance: -; v_gene: TRBV6-2/TRBV6-3
CDR3aa: CASSRGLDKLYEQYF; CDR3nt: TGTGCCAGCAGCCGCGGACTAGATAAACTCTACGAGCAGTACTTC; j_gene: TRBJ2-7; d_gene: TRBD2; abundance: few; v_gene: TRBV5-4
CDR3aa: CASSQDRQGISGYTF; CDR3nt: TGTGCCAGCAGCCAAGACCGACAGGGGATAAGTGGCTACACCTTC; j_gene: TRBJ1-2; d_gene: TRBD1; abundance: few; v_gene: TRBV3-1/TRBV3-2
CDR3aa: CASSVESRKLVYEQYF; CDR3nt: TGTGCCAGCAGCGTCGAGTCGCGTAAGCTTGTATACGAGCAGTACTTC; j_gene: TRBJ2-7; d_gene: -; abundance: -; v_gene: TRBV7-2
CDR3aa: CASSQRGPSSPLHF; CDR3nt: TGTGCCAGCAGCCAAAGGGGGCCCAGCTCACCCCTCCACTTT; j_gene: TRBJ1-6; d_gene: TRBD1; abundance: -; v_gene: TRBV3-1/TRBV3-2
CDR3aa: CAIKSPVNTEAFF; CDR3nt: TGTGCCATCAAAAGCCCTGTGAACACTGAAGCTTTCTTT; j_gene: TRBJ1-1; d_gene: -; abundance: -; v_gene: TRBV10-3
CDR3aa: CASSESGGTYEQYF; CDR3nt: TGTGCCAGCAGTGAATCGGGGGGCACCTACGAGCAGTACTTC; j_gene: TRBJ2-7; d_gene: -; abundance: once; v_gene: TRBV6-1
CDR3aa: CASSKVYREGGELFF; CDR3nt: TGCGCCAGCAGCAAGGTTTACAGGGAAGGCGGGGAGCTGTTTTTT; j_gene: TRBJ2-2; d_gene: -; abundance: -; v_gene: TRBV5-1
CDR3aa: CATGPRGSGANVLTF; CDR3nt: TGTGCCACGGGTCCGCGTGGATCTGGGGCCAACGTCCTGACTTTC; j_gene: TRBJ2-6; d_gene: -; abundance: -; v_gene: TRBV5-6
CDR3aa: CASSEGTSLGTQYF; CDR3nt: TGCGCCAGCAGCGAGGGGACTAGTTTGGGGACCCAGTACTTC; j_gene: TRBJ2-5; d_gene: TRBD2; abundance: -; v_gene: TRBV5-1
CDR3aa: CASSYSGGEYNEQFF; CDR3nt: TGTGCCAGCAGCTATAGCGGGGGAGAGTACAATGAGCAGTTCTTC; j_gene: TRBJ2-1; d_gene: TRBD2; abundance: -; v_gene: TRBV7-3
CDR3aa: CASSFRGALADGYTF; CDR3nt: TGTGCCAGCAGCTTTCGCGGGGCTTTGGCAGATGGCTACACCTTC; j_gene: TRBJ1-2; d_gene: -; abundance: -; v_gene: TRBV5-5
CDR3aa: CASSLRQGDTGELFF; CDR3nt: TGTGCCAGCAGCCTCAGACAGGGAGACACCGGGGAGCTGTTTTTT; j_gene: TRBJ2-2; d_gene: TRBD1; abundance: -; v_gene: TRBV13
CDR3aa: CASSWGGRVYTF; CDR3nt: TGTGCCAGCAGTTGGGGGGGTAGGGTCTACACCTTC; j_gene: TRBJ1-2; d_gene: -; abundance: -; v_gene: TRBV7-9
CDR3aa: CASSLDGGMNTEAFF; CDR3nt: TGTGCCAGCAGCCTTGACGGGGGGATGAACACTGAAGCTTTCTTT; j_gene: TRBJ1-1; d_gene: -; abundance: once; v_gene: TRBV5-4
CDR3aa: CASSRDRDEQYF; CDR3nt: TGTGCCAGTAGTAGAGACAGGGACGAGCAGTACTTC; j_gene: TRBJ2-7; d_gene: TRBD1; abundance: -; v_gene: TRBV19
CDR3aa: CASSQGGNYEQYF; CDR3nt: TGTGCCAGCAGCCAAGGAGGCAACTACGAGCAGTACTTC; j_gene: TRBJ2-7; d_gene: -; abundance: -; v_gene: TRBV4-2
CDR3aa: CASSRTGGAANEKLFF; CDR3nt: TGTGCCAGCAGCAGGACAGGGGGCGCGGCTAATGAAAAACTGTTTTTT; j_gene: TRBJ1-4; d_gene: TRBD1; abundance: -; v_gene: TRBV6-2/TRBV6-3
CDR3aa: CSAYDNEQFF; CDR3nt: TGCAGTGCCTATGACAATGAGCAGTTCTTC; j_gene: TRBJ2-1; d_gene: -; abundance: -; v_gene: TRBV20-1
CDR3aa: CAISRGGKLFF; CDR3nt: TGTGCCATATCTAGAGGCGGAAAACTGTTTTTT; j_gene: TRBJ1-4; d_gene: -; abundance: -; v_gene: TRBV7-9
CDR3aa: CASTRGSDTQYF; CDR3nt: TGTGCCAGCACTCGGGGGTCGGATACGCAGTATTTT; j_gene: TRBJ2-3; d_gene: -; abundance: -; v_gene: TRBV28
CDR3aa: CASSQWGGNTEAFF; CDR3nt: TGTGCCAGCAGCCAATGGGGGGGGAACACTGAAGCTTTCTTT; j_gene: TRBJ1-1; d_gene: -; abundance: -; v_gene: TRBV16
CDR3aa: CASSLGGGNTEAFF; CDR3nt: TGTGCCAGCAGCTTGGGAGGGGGCAACACTGAAGCTTTCTTT; j_gene: TRBJ1-1; d_gene: TRBD1; abundance: -; v_gene: TRBV5-4
CDR3aa: CASSRRGGEETQYF; CDR3nt: TGTGCCAGCAGTAGACGGGGGGGCGAAGAGACCCAGTACTTC; j_gene: TRBJ2-5; d_gene: TRBD2; abundance: -; v_gene: TRBV6-2/TRBV6-3
CDR3aa: CASSIGPSDEQFF; CDR3nt: TGTGCCAGTAGTATTGGGCCTTCTGATGAGCAGTTCTTC; j_gene: TRBJ2-1; d_gene: -; abundance: -; v_gene: TRBV19
CDR3aa: CASSLAGGPPDTQYF; CDR3nt: TGTGCCAGCAGTTTGGCGGGGGGGCCCCCAGATACGCAGTATTTT; j_gene: TRBJ2-3; d_gene: TRBD2; abundance: -; v_gene: TRBV27
CDR3aa: CASSQDRNYGYTF; CDR3nt: TGCGCCAGCAGCCAAGACAGGAACTATGGCTACACCTTC; j_gene: TRBJ1-2; d_gene: -; abundance: -; v_gene: TRBV4-1
CDR3aa: CASSYLGSTDTQYF; CDR3nt: TGTGCCAGCAGCTACCTAGGAAGCACAGATACGCAGTATTTT; j_gene: TRBJ2-3; d_gene: -; abundance: -; v_gene: TRBV7-3
CDR3aa: CASSYGTSGYEQYF; CDR3nt: TGTGCCAGCAGTTACGGGACTAGCGGGTACGAGCAGTACTTC; j_gene: TRBJ2-7; d_gene: TRBD2; abundance: -; v_gene: TRBV6-2/TRBV6-3
CDR3aa: CASSVQGAGDTEAFF; CDR3nt: TGTGCCAGCAGCGTACAGGGGGCGGGGGACACTGAAGCTTTCTTT; j_gene: TRBJ1-1; d_gene: TRBD1; abundance: -; v_gene: TRBV7-2
CDR3aa: CASSDRDGSPLGYTF; CDR3nt: TGTGCCAGCAGTGATCGTGACGGGAGCCCCCTAGGCTACACCTTC; j_gene: TRBJ1-2; d_gene: -; abundance: -; v_gene: TRBV2
CDR3aa: CASGVPQTEQYF; CDR3nt: TGTGCCAGCGGAGTCCCCCAGACCGAGCAGTACTTC; j_gene: TRBJ2-7; d_gene: -; abundance: -; v_gene: TRBV2
CDR3aa: CASRGTGQGLYEQYF; CDR3nt: TGTGCCAGCAGGGGAACGGGACAGGGGCTATACGAGCAGTACTTC; j_gene: TRBJ2-7; d_gene: TRBD1; abundance: -; v_gene: TRBV6-5
CDR3aa: CASSVGRSSGQFTDTQYF; CDR3nt: TGTGCCAGCAGCGTAGGTAGGTCTAGCGGTCAATTCACAGATACGCAGTATTTT; j_gene: TRBJ2-3; d_gene: TRBD2; abundance: -; v_gene: TRBV9
CDR3aa: CASSQSPGQTYEQYF; CDR3nt: TGTGCCAGCAGCCAATCCCCGGGACAGACATACGAGCAGTACTTC; j_gene: TRBJ2-7; d_gene: TRBD1; abundance: -; v_gene: TRBV14
CDR3aa: CAISVRGGEHYEQYF; CDR3nt: TGTGCCATCAGTGTGAGGGGGGGGGAGCACTACGAGCAGTACTTC; j_gene: TRBJ2-7; d_gene: -; abundance: -; v_gene: TRBV10-3
CDR3aa: CASSQRTGSMNTEAFF; CDR3nt: TGTGCCAGCAGTCAGCGGACAGGCTCCATGAACACTGAAGCTTTCTTT; j_gene: TRBJ1-1; d_gene: TRBD1; abundance: -; v_gene: TRBV25-1
CDR3aa: CASSLAVSSRGSSGNTIYF; CDR3nt: TGTGCCAGCAGCTTAGCGGTTTCGTCCAGGGGGAGCTCTGGAAACACCATATATTTT; j_gene: TRBJ1-3; d_gene: TRBD1; abundance: -; v_gene: TRBV7-8
CDR3aa: CASSVGLAGGPSYEQYF; CDR3nt: TGTGCCAGCAGCGTGGGACTAGCGGGGGGACCCTCGTACGAGCAGTACTTC; j_gene: TRBJ2-7; d_gene: TRBD2; abundance: -; v_gene: TRBV9
CDR3aa: CASTSGATDTQYF; CDR3nt: TGTGCCTCCACTAGCGGGGCGACAGATACGCAGTATTTT; j_gene: TRBJ2-3; d_gene: TRBD2; abundance: once; v_gene: TRBV7-3
CDR3aa: CASSGGGASDTQYF; CDR3nt: TGCGCCAGCAGCGGCGGGGGGGCCTCAGATACGCAGTATTTT; j_gene: TRBJ2-3; d_gene: TRBD2; abundance: -; v_gene: TRBV5-1
CDR3aa: CASSLDRMDEKLFF; CDR3nt: TGTGCCAGCAGTCTGGACAGGATGGATGAAAAACTGTTTTTT; j_gene: TRBJ1-4; d_gene: TRBD1; abundance: -; v_gene: TRBV6-6
CDR3aa: CASSPALVGEQFF; CDR3nt: TGTGCCAGCAGCCCGGCACTAGTCGGGGAGCAGTTCTTC; j_gene: TRBJ2-1; d_gene: -; abundance: -; v_gene: TRBV3-1/TRBV3-2
CDR3aa: CASSEGQGLHEQYF; CDR3nt: TGTGCCAGCAGTGAGGGACAGGGTCTTCACGAGCAGTACTTC; j_gene: TRBJ2-7; d_gene: TRBD1; abundance: few; v_gene: TRBV2